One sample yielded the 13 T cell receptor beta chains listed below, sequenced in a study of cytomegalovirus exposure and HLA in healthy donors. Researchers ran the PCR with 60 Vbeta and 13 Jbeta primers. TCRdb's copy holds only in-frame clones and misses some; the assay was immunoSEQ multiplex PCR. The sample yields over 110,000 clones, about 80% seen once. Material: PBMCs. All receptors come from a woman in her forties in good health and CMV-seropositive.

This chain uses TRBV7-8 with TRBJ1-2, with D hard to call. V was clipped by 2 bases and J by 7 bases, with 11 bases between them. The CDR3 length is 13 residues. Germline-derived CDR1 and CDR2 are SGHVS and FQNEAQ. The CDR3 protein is CASSLSGLGGYTF. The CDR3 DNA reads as TGTGCCAGCAGCTTATCGGGGTTGGGTGGCTACACCTTC.

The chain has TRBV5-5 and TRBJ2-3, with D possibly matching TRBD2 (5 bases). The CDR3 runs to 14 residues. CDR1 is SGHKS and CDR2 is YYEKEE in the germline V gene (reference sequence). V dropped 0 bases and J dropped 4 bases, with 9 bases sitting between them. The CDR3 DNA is TGTGCCAGCAGCTTGGACGCGGGCGCAGATACGCAGTATTTT. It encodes CASSLDAGADTQYF.

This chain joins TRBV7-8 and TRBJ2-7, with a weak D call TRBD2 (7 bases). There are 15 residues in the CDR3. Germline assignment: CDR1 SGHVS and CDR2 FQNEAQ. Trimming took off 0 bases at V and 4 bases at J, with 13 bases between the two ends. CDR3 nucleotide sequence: TGTGCCAGCAGCTTAGCGGGGGGGCGGTTGTACGAGCAGTACTTC. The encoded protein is CASSLAGGRLYEQYF.

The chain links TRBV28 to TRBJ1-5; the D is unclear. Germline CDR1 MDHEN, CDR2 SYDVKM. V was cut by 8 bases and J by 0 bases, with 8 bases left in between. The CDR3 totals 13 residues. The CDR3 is CASALYSNQPQHF. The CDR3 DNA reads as TGTGCCAGCGCCCTATATAGCAATCAGCCCCAGCATTTT.

Here the CDR3 reads CASSLPFTGVEQYF. CDR3 sequence (DNA): TGTGCCAGCAGTTTACCCTTTACAGGGGTCGAGCAGTACTTC. This chain uses TRBV28 with TRBJ2-7, with 7 positions matching TRBD1. The trim removed 2 bases at V and 6 bases at J, leaving 7 bases unmatched. Germline lookup yields CDR1 MDHEN and CDR2 SYDVKM. The CDR3 has 14 amino acids.

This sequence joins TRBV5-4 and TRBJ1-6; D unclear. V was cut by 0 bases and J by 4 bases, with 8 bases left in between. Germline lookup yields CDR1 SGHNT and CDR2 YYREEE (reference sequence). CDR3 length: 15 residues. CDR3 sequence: CASSLGREYNSPLHF. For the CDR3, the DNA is TGTGCCAGCAGCTTGGGCCGGGAGTATAATTCACCCCTCCACTTT.

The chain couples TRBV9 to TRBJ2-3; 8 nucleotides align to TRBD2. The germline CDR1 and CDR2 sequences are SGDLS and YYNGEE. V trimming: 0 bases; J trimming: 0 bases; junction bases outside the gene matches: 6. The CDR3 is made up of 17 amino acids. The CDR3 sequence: CASSVEEIAGSTDTQYF. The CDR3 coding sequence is TGTGCCAGCAGCGTAGAGGAAATAGCGGGAAGCACAGATACGCAGTATTTT.

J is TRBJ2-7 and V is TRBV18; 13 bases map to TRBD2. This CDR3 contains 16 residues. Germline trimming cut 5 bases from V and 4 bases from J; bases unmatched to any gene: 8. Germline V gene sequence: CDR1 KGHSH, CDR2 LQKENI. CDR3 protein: CASSSTLGLAGYEQYF. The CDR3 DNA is TGTGCCAGCTCATCCACCCTGGGACTAGCGGGATACGAGCAGTACTTC.

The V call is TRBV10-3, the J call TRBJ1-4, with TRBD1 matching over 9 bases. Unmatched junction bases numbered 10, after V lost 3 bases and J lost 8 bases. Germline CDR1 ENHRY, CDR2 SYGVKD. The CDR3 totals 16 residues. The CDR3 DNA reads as TGTGCCATCAGTGACCCTTCCGGGACAGGGTACGAAAAACTGTTTTTT. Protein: CAISDPSGTGYEKLFF.

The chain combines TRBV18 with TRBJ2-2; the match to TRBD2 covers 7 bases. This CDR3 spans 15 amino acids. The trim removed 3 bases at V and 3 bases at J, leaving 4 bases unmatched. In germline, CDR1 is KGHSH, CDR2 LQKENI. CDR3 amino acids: CASSPGTKDTGELFF. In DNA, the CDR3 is TGTGCCAGCTCACCGGGGACTAAGGACACCGGGGAGCTGTTTTTT.

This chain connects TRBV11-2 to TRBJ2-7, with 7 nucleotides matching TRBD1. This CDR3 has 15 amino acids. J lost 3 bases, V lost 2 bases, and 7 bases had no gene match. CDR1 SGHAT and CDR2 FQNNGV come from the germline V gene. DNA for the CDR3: TGTGCCAGCAGCTTAAGGGTACAGGGGCTCTACGAGCAGTACTTC. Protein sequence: CASSLRVQGLYEQYF.

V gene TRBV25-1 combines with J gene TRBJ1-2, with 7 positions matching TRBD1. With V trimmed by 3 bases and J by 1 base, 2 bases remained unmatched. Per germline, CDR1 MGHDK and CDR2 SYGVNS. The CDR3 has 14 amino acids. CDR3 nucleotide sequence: TGTGCCAGCAGTGACGGGGACAGTAACTATGGCTACACCTTC. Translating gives CASSDGDSNYGYTF.

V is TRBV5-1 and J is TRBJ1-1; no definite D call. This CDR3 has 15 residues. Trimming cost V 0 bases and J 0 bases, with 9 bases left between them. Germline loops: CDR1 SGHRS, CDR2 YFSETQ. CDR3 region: CASSLGSVMNTEAFF. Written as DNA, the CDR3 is TGCGCCAGCAGCTTGGGATCAGTAATGAACACTGAAGCTTTCTTT.